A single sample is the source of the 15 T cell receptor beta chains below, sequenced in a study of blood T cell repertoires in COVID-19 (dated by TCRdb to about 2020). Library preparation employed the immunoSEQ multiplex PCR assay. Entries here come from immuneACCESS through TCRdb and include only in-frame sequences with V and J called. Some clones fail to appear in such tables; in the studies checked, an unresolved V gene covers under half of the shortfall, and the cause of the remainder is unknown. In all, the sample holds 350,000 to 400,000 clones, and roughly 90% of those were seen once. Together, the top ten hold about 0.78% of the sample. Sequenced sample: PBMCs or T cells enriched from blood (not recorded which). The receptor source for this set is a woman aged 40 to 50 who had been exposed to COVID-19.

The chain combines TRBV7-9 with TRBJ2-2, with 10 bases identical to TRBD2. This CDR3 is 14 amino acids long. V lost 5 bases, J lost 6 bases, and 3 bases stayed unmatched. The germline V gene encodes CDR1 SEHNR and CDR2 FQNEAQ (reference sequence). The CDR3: CASSRTSGAGELFF. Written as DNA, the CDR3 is TGTGCCAGCAGCCGGACTAGCGGTGCCGGGGAGCTGTTTTTT.

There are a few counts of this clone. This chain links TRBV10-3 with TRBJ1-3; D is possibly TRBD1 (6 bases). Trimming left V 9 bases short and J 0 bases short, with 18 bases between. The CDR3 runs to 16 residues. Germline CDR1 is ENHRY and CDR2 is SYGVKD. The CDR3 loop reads CAIAATGPRSGNTIYF. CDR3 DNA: TGTGCCATAGCCGCCACAGGGCCTCGCTCTGGAAACACCATATATTTT.

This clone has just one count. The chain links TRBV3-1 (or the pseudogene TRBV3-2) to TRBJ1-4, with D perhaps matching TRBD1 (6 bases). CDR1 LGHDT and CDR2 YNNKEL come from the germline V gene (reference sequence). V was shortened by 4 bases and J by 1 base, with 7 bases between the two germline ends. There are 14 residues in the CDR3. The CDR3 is CASSRRGTNEKLFF. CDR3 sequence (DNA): TGTGCCAGCAGCCGCAGGGGAACTAATGAAAAACTGTTTTTT.

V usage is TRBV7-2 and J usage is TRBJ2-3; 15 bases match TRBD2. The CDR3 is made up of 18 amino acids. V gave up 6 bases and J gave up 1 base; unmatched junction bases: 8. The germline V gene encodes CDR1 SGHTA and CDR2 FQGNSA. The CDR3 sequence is CASRQGLAGGLGTDTQYF. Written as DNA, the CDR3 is TGTGCCAGCAGACAGGGACTAGCGGGGGGACTAGGCACAGATACGCAGTATTTT.

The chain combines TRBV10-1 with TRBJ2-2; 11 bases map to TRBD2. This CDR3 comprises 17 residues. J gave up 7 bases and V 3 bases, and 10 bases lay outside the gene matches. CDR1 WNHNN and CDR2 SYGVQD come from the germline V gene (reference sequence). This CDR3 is CASSDLLTSGMSGELFF. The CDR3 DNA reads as TGCGCCAGCAGTGATCTCCTGACTAGCGGGATGAGCGGGGAGCTGTTTTTT.

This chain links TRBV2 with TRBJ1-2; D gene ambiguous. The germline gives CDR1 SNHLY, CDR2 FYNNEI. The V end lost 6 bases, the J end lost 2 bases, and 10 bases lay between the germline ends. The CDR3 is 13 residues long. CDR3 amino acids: CASRGRRNYGYTF. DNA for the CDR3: TGTGCCAGCAGGGGCAGACGGAACTATGGCTACACCTTC.

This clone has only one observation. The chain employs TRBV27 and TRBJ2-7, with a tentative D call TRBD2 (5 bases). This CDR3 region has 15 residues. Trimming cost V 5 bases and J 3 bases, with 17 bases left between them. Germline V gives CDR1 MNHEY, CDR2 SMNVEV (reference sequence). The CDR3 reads CASSLTLGVNYEQYF. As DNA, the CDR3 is TGTGCCAGCAGTCTGACTCTGGGAGTTAACTACGAGCAGTACTTC.

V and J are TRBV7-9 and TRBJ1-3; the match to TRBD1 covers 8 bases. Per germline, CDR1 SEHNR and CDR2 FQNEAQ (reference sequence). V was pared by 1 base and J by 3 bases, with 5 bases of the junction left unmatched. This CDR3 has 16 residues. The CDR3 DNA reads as TGTGCCAGCAGCTTAGAAACAGGGGGTTATGGAAACACCATATATTTT. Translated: CASSLETGGYGNTIYF.

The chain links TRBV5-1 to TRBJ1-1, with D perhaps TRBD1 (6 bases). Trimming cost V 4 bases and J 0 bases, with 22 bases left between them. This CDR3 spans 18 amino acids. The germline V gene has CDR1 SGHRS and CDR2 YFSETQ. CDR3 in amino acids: CASSHVAGSTGMNTEAFF. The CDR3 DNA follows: TGCGCCAGCAGCCATGTCGCTGGGTCGACAGGAATGAACACTGAAGCTTTCTTT.

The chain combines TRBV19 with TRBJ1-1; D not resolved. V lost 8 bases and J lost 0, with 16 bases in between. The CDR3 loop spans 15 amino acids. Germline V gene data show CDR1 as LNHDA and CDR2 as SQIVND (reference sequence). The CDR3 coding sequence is TGTGCCAGTTCCGGGGAGAACACCATGAACACTGAAGCTTTCTTT. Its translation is CASSGENTMNTEAFF. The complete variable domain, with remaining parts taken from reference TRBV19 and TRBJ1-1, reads DGGITQSPKYLFRKEGQNVTLSCEQNLNHDAMYWYRQDPGQGLRLIYYSQIVNDFQKGDIAEGYSVSREKKESFPLTVTSAQKNPTAFYLCASSGENTMNTEAFFGQGTRLTVV.

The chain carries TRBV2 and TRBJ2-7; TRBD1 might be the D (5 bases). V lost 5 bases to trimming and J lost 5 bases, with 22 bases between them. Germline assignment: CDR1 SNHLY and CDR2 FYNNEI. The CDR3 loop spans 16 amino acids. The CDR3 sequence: CASSFPINRIAHEQYF. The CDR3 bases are TGTGCCAGCAGTTTCCCAATCAACAGGATTGCCCACGAGCAGTACTTC.

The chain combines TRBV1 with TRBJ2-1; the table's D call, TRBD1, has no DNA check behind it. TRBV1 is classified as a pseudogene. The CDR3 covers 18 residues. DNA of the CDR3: TGCACCAGCAGCCACCAACCGGGGACACCGAGCTCCTACAATGAGCAGTTCTTC. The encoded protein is CTSSHQPGTPSSYNEQFF.

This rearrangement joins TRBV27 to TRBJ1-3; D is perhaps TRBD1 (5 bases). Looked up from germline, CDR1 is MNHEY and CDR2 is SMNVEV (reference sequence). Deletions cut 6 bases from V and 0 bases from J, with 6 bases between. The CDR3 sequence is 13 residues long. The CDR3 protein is CASRGLSGNTIYF. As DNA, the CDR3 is TGTGCCAGCAGGGGACTCTCTGGAAACACCATATATTTT.

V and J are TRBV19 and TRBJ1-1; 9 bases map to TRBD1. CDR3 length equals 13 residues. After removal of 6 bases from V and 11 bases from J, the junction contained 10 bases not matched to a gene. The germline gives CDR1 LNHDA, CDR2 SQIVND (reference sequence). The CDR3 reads CASRRETGGRAFF. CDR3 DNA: TGTGCCAGTAGACGCGAGACAGGGGGTCGGGCTTTCTTT.

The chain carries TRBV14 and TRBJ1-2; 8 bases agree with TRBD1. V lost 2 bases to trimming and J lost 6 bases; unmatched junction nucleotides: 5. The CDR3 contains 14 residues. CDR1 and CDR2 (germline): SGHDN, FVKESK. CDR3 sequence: CASSQNRGRNGYTF. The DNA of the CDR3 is TGTGCCAGCAGCCAAAACAGGGGGAGGAATGGCTACACCTTC.